The T cell receptor beta chain described here comes from a study of Ad26.COV2.S vaccination and SARS-CoV-2 variants. Assay used: immunoSEQ multiplex PCR; TCRdb lists only in-frame clones, some missing. The sample has about 420,000 clones, more than 75% seen once. Comments on this clone: Antigen unknown.

Treatment specified: about 20 received Ad26.COV2.S at low or high dose, single or two shots; 5 received placebo; per-sample allocation not given. Sampling happened 63 days after the first vaccine or placebo injection. General study findings and limits: Overall T cell responses may have been underestimated by the analyses of TCR breadth and depth.

The CDR3 is 13 residues long. Trimming at V came to 5 bases and at J to 6 bases, leaving 6 bases not matched to a gene. Germline assignment: CDR1 MNHEY and CDR2 SVGAGI. The specimen was peripheral blood, collected in a trial of Ad26.COV2.S vaccine versus placebo. This clonotype was obtained from a person between 18 and 65 years old who received the Ad26.COV2.S COVID-19 vaccine or a placebo. The chain joins TRBV6-5 to TRBJ2-7, with 8 bases aligning to TRBD1. CDR3 in amino acids: CASSTGGRSEQYF. CDR3 DNA sequence: TGTGCCAGCAGTACAGGGGGTCGAAGCGAGCAGTACTTC.